This TCR beta chain originates from a study of T cells in Graves' hyperthyroidism and ophthalmopathy. TCR beta CDR3 regions were amplified from RNA. The primer set for the first-round RT-PCR of the TCR CDR3 was HTBI. One entry per CDR3 protein results from TCRdb running MiXCR on the multiplex PCR reads. This repertoire shows 600,000 or so distinct CDR3 sequences, roughly 46% found once; its top ten account for 8.2%. Note on this clonotype: What it binds is not known.

Study-level points and caveats: Ophthalmopathy and stable hyperthyroidism were separated by a 13 V-J model.

Germline V lookup: CDR1 ENHRY, CDR2 SYGVKD. The V and J ends lost 2 bases and 0 bases respectively, with 11 bases between them. This CDR3 spans 15 amino acids. This clonotype was obtained from a woman aged 18-30 years with Graves' hyperthyroidism. Material: peripheral blood or thyroid tissue (not recorded which). The gene calls are TRBV10-3 and TRBJ2-7; D uncertain. The CDR3 here is CAISEPTLPSYEQYF. DNA of the CDR3: TGTGCCATCAGTGAGCCAACCCTCCCCTCCTACGAGCAGTACTTC.